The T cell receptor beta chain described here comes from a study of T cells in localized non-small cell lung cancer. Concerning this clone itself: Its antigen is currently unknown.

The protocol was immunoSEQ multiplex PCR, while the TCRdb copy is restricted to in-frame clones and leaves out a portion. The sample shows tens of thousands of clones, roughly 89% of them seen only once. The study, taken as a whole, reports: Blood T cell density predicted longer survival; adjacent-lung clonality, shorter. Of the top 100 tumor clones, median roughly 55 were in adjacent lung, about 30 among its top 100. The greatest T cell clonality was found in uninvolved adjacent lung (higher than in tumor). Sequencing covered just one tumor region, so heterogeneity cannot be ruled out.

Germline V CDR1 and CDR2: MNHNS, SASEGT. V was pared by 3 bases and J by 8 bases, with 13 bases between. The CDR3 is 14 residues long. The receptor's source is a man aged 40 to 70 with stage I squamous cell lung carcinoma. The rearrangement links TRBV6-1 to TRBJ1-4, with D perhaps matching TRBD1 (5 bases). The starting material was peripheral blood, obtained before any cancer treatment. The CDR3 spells CASSDWRGREKLFF. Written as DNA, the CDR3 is TGTGCCAGCAGTGATTGGAGGGGTAGGGAAAAACTGTTTTTT.